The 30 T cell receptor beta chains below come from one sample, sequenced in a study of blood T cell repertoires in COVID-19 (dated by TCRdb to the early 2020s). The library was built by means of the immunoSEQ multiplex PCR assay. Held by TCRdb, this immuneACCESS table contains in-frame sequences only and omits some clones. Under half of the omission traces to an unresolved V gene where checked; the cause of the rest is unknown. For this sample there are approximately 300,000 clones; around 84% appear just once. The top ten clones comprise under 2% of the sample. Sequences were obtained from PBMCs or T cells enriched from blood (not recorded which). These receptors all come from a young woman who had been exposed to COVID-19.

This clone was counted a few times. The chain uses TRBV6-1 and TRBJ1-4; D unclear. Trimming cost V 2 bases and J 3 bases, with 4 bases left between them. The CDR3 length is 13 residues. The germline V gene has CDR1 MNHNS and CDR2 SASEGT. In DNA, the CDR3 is TGTGCCAGCAGTGAAATCGCTAATGAAAAACTGTTTTTT. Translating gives CASSEIANEKLFF.

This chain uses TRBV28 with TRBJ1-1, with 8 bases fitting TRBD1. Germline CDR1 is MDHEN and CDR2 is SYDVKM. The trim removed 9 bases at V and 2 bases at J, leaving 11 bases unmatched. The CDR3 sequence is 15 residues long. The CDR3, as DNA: TGTGCCAGTAGAAGCCAGGGGGCGGGTAACACTGAAGCTTTCTTT. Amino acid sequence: CASRSQGAGNTEAFF.

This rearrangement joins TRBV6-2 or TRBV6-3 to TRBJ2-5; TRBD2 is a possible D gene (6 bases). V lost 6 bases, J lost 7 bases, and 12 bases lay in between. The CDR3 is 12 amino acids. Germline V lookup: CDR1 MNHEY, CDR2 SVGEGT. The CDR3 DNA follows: TGTGCCAGCAGCGTAGCGGTAAGGACCCAGTACTTC. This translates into CASSVAVRTQYF.

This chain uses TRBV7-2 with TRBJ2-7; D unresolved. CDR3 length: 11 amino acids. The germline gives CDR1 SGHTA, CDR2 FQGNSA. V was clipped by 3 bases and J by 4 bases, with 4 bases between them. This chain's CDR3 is CASSFRYEQYF. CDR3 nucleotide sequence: TGTGCCAGCAGCTTTAGATACGAGCAGTACTTC.

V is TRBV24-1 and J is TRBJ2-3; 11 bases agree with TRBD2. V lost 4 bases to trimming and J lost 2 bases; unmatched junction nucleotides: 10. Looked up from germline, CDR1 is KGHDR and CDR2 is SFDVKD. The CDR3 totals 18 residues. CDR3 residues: CATSDFLLAGDSTDTQYF. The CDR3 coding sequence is TGTGCCACCAGTGACTTCTTACTAGCGGGGGATTCCACAGATACGCAGTATTTT.

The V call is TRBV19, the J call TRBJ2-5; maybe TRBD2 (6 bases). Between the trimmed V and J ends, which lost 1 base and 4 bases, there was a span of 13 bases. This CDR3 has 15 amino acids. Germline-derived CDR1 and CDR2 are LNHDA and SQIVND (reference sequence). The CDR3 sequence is CASSIAGEKRETQYF. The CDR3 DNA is TGTGCCAGTAGTATAGCGGGAGAAAAGCGAGAGACCCAGTACTTC.

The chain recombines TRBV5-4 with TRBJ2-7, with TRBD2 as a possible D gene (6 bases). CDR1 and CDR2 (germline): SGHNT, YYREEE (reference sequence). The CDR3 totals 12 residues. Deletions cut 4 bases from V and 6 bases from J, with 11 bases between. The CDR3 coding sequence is TGTGCCAGCAGCCCGGGACTTGGCGAGCAGTACTTC. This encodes CASSPGLGEQYF.

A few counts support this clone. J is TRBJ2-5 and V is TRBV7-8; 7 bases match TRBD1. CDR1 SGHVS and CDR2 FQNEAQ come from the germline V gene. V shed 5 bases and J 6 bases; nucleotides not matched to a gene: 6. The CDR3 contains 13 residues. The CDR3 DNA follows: TGTGCCAGCAGCCCTGGGACAGTCCAGACCCAGTACTTC. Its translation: CASSPGTVQTQYF.

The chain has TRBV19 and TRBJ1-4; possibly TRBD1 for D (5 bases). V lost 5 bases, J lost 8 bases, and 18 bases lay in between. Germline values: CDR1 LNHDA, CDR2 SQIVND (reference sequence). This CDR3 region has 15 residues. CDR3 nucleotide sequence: TGTGCCAGTAGTCCCCAGGGAAATATGAACGAAAAACTGTTTTTT. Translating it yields CASSPQGNMNEKLFF.

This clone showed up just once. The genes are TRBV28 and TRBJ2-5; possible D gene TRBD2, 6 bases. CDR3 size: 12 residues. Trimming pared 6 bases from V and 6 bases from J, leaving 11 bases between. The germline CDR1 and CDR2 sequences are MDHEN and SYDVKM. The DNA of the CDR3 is TGTGCCAGCAGGCAGGGCGGGAAGACCCAGTACTTC. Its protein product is CASRQGGKTQYF.

CDR3 bases: TGTGCCAGCAGCCCGAGACTAGCGGGATTCAACAATGAGCAGTTCTTC. It yields the protein CASSPRLAGFNNEQFF. This chain uses TRBV3-1 (or the pseudogene TRBV3-2) with TRBJ2-1; TRBD2 aligns across 11 bases. The CDR3 totals 16 residues. Trimming removed 4 bases from V and 5 bases from J; junction bases left unmatched: 7. Germline V gene data show CDR1 as LGHDT and CDR2 as YNNKEL (reference sequence).

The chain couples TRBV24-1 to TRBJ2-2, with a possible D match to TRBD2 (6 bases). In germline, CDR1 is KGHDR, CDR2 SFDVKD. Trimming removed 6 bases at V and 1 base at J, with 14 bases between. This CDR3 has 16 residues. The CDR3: CATSTYGRENTGELFF. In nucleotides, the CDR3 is TGTGCCACCAGTACTTATGGGCGGGAGAACACCGGGGAGCTGTTTTTT.

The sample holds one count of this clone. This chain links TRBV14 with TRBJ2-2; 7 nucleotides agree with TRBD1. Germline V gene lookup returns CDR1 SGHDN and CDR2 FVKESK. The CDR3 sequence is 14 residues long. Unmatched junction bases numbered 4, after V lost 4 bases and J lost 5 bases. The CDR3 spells CASSPPGGTGELFF. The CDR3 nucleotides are TGTGCCAGCAGCCCGCCAGGGGGAACCGGGGAGCTGTTTTTT.

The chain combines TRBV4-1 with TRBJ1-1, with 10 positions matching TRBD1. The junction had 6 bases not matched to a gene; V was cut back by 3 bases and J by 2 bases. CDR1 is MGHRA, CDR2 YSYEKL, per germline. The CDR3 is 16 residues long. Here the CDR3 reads CASSHPDRGPNTEAFF. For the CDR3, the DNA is TGCGCCAGCAGCCACCCTGACAGGGGGCCTAACACTGAAGCTTTCTTT.

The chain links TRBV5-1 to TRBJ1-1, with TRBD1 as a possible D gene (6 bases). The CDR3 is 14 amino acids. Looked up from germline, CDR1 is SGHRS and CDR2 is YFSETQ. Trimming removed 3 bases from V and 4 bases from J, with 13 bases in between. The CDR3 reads CASSSNRVGTEAFF. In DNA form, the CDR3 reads TGCGCCAGCAGCTCAAACAGGGTAGGCACTGAAGCTTTCTTT.

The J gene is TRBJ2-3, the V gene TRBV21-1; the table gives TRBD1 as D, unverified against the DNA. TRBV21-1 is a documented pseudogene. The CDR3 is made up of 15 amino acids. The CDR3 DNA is TGTGCCAGCAGCCTACACAGGCACAACACAGATACGCAGTATTTT. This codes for CASSLHRHNTDTQYF.

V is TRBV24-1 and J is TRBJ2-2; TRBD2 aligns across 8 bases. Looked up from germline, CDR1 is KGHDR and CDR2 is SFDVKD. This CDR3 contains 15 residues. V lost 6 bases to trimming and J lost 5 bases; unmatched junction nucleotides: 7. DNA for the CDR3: TGTGCCACCAGTTCGGGAGGGAGCGGGACCGGGGAGCTGTTTTTT. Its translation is CATSSGGSGTGELFF.

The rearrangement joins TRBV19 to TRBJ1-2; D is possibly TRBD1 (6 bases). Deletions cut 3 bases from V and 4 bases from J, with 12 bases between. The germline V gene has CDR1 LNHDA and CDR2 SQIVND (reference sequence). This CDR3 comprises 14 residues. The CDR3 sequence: CASSIGGQIYGYTF. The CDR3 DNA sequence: TGTGCCAGTAGTATTGGAGGACAGATCTATGGCTACACCTTC.

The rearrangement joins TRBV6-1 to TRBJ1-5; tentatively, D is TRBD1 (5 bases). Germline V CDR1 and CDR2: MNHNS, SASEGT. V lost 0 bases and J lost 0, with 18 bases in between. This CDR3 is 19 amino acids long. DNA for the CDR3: TGTGCCAGCAGTGAAGCGCCGCAGGGAGGGTATATTAGCAATCAGCCCCAGCATTTT. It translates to CASSEAPQGGYISNQPQHF.

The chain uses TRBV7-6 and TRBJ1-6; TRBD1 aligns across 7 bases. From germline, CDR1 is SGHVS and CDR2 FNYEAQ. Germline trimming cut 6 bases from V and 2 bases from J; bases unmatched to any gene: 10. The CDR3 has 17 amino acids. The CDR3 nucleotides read TGTGCCAGCAGTCCCCAAGGGGGCCTCGCCTATAATTCACCCCTCCACTTT. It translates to CASSPQGGLAYNSPLHF.

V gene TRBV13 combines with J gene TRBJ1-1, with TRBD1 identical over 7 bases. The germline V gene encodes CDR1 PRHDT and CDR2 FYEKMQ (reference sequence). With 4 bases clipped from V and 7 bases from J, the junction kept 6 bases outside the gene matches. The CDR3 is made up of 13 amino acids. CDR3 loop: CASSSKQGIEAFF. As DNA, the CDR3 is TGTGCCAGCAGCTCGAAACAGGGGATTGAAGCTTTCTTT.

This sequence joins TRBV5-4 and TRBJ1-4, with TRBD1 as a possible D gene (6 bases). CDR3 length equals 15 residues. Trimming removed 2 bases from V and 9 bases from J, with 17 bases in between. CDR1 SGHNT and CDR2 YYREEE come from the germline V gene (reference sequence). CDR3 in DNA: TGTGCCAGCAGCTTACCCCCGGGACAAGAGCAAAAACTGTTTTTT. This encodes CASSLPPGQEQKLFF.

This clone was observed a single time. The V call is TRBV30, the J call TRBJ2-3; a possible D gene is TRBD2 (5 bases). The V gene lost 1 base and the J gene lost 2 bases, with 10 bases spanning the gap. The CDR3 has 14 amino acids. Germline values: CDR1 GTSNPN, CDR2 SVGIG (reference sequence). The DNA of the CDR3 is TGTGCCTGGAGTGCTGGTAGCGTCACAGATACGCAGTATTTT. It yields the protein CAWSAGSVTDTQYF.

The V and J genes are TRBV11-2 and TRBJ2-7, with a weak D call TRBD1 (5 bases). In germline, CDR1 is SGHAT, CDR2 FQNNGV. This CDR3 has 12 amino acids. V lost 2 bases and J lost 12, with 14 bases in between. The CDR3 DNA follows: TGTGCCAGCAGCTTACAGGGCCCCCTTTCGTACTTC. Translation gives CASSLQGPLSYF.

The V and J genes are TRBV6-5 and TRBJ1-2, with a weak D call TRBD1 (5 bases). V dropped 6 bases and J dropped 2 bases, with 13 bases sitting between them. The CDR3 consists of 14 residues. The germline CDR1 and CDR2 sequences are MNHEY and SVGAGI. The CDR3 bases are TGTGCCAGCAGCCTCGGACACGGAAACTATGGCTACACCTTC. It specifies CASSLGHGNYGYTF.

This CDR3 reads CASSFYRTGFYEQYF. The CDR3 coding sequence is TGTGCCAGCAGTTTTTACCGGACAGGCTTCTACGAGCAGTACTTC. The V and J genes are TRBV28 and TRBJ2-7; 7 positions agree with TRBD1. CDR1 and CDR2 from the germline V gene are MDHEN and SYDVKM. The length of the CDR3 is 15 residues. Germline trimming cut 3 bases from V and 3 bases from J; bases unmatched to any gene: 8.

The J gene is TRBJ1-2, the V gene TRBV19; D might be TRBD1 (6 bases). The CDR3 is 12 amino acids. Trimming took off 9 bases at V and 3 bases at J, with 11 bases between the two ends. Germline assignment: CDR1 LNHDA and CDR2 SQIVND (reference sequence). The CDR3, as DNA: TGTGCCAGCACTACAGGGTACTATGGCTACACCTTC. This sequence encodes CASTTGYYGYTF.

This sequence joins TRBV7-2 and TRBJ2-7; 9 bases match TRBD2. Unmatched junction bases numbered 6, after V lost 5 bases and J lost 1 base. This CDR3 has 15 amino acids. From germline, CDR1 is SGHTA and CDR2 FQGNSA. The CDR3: CASSPPSGASYEQYF. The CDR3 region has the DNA TGTGCCAGCAGCCCCCCTAGCGGGGCGTCCTACGAGCAGTACTTC.

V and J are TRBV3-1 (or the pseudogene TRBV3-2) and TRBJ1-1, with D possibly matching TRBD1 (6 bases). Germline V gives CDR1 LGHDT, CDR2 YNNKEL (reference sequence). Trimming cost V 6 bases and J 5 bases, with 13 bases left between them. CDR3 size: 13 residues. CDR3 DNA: TGTGCCAGCAGGGGCCAGGGGCGGACTGAAGCTTTCTTT. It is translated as CASRGQGRTEAFF.

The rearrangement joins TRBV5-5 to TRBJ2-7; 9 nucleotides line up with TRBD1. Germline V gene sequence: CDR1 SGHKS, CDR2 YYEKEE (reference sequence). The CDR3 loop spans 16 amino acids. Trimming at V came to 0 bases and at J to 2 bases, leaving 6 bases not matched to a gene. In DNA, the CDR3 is TGTGCCAGCAGCTTGGCGCCCGGGACAGGGACCTACGAGCAGTACTTC. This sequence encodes CASSLAPGTGTYEQYF.